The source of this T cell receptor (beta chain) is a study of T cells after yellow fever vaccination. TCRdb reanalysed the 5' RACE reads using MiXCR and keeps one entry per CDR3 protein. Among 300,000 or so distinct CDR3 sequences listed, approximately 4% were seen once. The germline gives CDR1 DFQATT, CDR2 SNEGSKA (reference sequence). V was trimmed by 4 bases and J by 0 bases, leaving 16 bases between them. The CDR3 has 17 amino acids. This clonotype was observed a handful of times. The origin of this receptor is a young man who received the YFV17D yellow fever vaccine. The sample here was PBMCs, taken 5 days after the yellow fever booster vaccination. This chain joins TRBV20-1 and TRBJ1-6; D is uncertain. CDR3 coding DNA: TGCAGTGCTAAGCGGACGGCCAGAAGCTCCTATAATTCACCCCTCCACTTT. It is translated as CSAKRTARSSYNSPLHF.